A selection of T cell receptor beta chains follows, all from one sample in a study of response to subunit inactivated influenza vaccine. TCRdb passed the RT-PCR reads through MiXCR, listing each CDR3 protein once. In the table there are about 500,000 distinct CDR3 sequences, about 7.2% of which are singletons. Specimen: PBMCs from blood, collected 23 months after vaccination. The receptor source for this set is a man between 45 and 75 years old who received an inactivated influenza vaccine. Each CDR3 is given with its conserved first and last residue. D genes are given only for firm matches. The listing skips clone size in some rows; elsewhere it reads once, few, many or a size class.

d_call	v_call	clone_size	j_call	cdr3_nt	cdr3_aa
.	TRBV28	few	TRBJ2-5	TGTGCCAGCAAGATTTCTGGAGAGACCCAGTACTTC	CASKISGETQYF
.	TRBV7-6	many	TRBJ2-1	TGTGCCAGCAGCTTAGTCAGGGAGGCCTACAATGAGCAGTTCTTC	CASSLVREAYNEQFF
.	TRBV4-3	.	TRBJ2-3	TGCGCCAGCAGCCGATTAGCGGACATTGATACGCAGTATTTT	CASSRLADIDTQYF
TRBD1	TRBV20-1	.	TRBJ2-7	TGCAGTGCGCACAGTACCGGGACAGGGAACTACGAGCAGTACTTC	CSAHSTGTGNYEQYF
.	TRBV5-1	many	TRBJ1-1	TGCGCCAGCACCCAAGCCGGGACACTAAACACTGAAGCTTTCTTT	CASTQAGTLNTEAFF
.	TRBV28	many	TRBJ1-1	TGTGCCAGCAGTCCCCCCGACCTAATGAACACTGAAGCTTTCTTT	CASSPPDLMNTEAFF
.	TRBV12-3/TRBV12-4	many	TRBJ1-1	TGTGCCAGCAGTTTATCAGGGAAGAGCACTGAAGCTTTCTTT	CASSLSGKSTEAFF
TRBD2	TRBV10-2	few	TRBJ2-7	TGCGCCAGCAGTGCGGGCAGGGACTACCCGCAAAGCTCCTACGAGCAGTACTTC	CASSAGRDYPQSSYEQYF
.	TRBV28	many	TRBJ1-2	TGTGCCAGCAGTGGAACCCGGGCCCTCAACTATGGCTACACCTTC	CASSGTRALNYGYTF
TRBD2	TRBV4-3	many	TRBJ2-3	TGCGCCAGCAGCCCCGAGGTAGCGGGAGCAGATACGCAGTATTTT	CASSPEVAGADTQYF
TRBD1	TRBV5-4	few	TRBJ2-5	TGTGCCAGCACCCGGGACAGGTGGGATCGGGAGACCCAGTACTTC	CASTRDRWDRETQYF
.	TRBV11-2	many	TRBJ2-2	TGTGCCAGCAGGCAGGGGGGGGTCGGGGAGCTGTTTTTT	CASRQGGVGELFF
TRBD2	TRBV29-1	few	TRBJ2-1	TGCAGCGTGTTCTGGACGGTAGGGACTTCTAGCGGGAGGGCCGAAGGGGTCAATGAGCAGTTCTTC	CSVFWTVGTSSGRAEGVNEQFF
TRBD2	TRBV20-1	few	TRBJ2-1	TGCAGTGCTAGAGATGGCGGGGGGAAGGCCAATGAGCAGTTCTTC	CSARDGGGKANEQFF
.	TRBV12-3/TRBV12-4	many	TRBJ2-7	TGTGCCAGCAACCAAGGGGGGACGGCTTACGAGCAGTACTTC	CASNQGGTAYEQYF
TRBD1	TRBV29-1	many	TRBJ2-2	TGCAGCGCCCAGGGGGTCGTGAGCACCGGGGAGCTGTTTTTT	CSAQGVVSTGELFF
.	TRBV3-1	.	TRBJ1-6	TGTGCCAGCAGCCCCGGACAGAAGAATTCACCCCTCCACTTT	CASSPGQKNSPLHF
TRBD2	TRBV20-1	.	TRBJ2-3	TGCAGTGCTAGGATACTAGCGGGAGGCTCGGGAGATACGCAGTATTTT	CSARILAGGSGDTQYF
.	TRBV11-2	many	TRBJ2-5	TGTGCCAGCAGCTTAGTGGGCAGCGGGTTACAAGAGACCCAGTACTTC	CASSLVGSGLQETQYF
.	TRBV6-1	few	TRBJ2-2	TGTGCCAGCAATGTGGGGGGCGCGAACACCGGGGAGCTGTTTTTT	CASNVGGANTGELFF
.	TRBV11-2	.	TRBJ2-5	TGTGCCAGCAGAGCAACTAGGGGGTCTGGGGATACCCAGTACTTC	CASRATRGSGDTQYF
.	TRBV9	.	TRBJ2-1	TGTGCCAGCAGCGGCGACCCTAGCGATGAGCAGTTCTTC	CASSGDPSDEQFF
.	TRBV3-1	.	TRBJ2-3	TGTGCCAGCAGCCAAGATCCGCGGACAGCGCAGTATTTT	CASSQDPRTAQYF
TRBD1	TRBV5-1	many	TRBJ2-7	TGCGCCAGCAGCTTGACACCGGGACAGGGATCCTACGAGCAGTACTTC	CASSLTPGQGSYEQYF
.	TRBV6-5	.	TRBJ1-6	TGTGCCAGCAGTTACTCCCCCCCAATATTCGGAGATAATTCACCCCTCCACTTT	CASSYSPPIFGDNSPLHF
TRBD2	TRBV7-3	.	TRBJ2-1	TGTGCCAGCAGCTTTGGCGGGAGGACCCCCAATGAGCAGTTCTTC	CASSFGGRTPNEQFF
TRBD2	TRBV4-3	many	TRBJ2-4	TGCGCCAGCAGCCAAGAAGGATGGGGGGGCAAAAACATTCAGTACTTC	CASSQEGWGGKNIQYF
.	TRBV3-1	.	TRBJ1-4	TGTGCCAGCAGCCCAGACACCGCTTTGGGAGGGGAAAAACTGTTTTTT	CASSPDTALGGEKLFF
.	TRBV4-3	.	TRBJ1-1	TGCGCCAGCAGCCAAGATCCGTTTAGGGGCACTGAAGCTTTCTTT	CASSQDPFRGTEAFF
.	TRBV18	many	TRBJ2-1	TGTGCCAGCTCACCCCCCGCCTTGAGCGGCTCCTACAATGAGCAGTTCTTC	CASSPPALSGSYNEQFF
.	TRBV7-2	.	TRBJ2-5	TGTGCCAGCAGCTTAGCGGTGAGGCAAGAGACCCAGTACTTC	CASSLAVRQETQYF
.	TRBV7-6	.	TRBJ1-4	TGTGCCAGCAGCTTAGTGCAGGGAGGTGAAAAACTGTTTTTT	CASSLVQGGEKLFF
.	TRBV6-2/TRBV6-3	few	TRBJ2-3	TGTGCCAGCAGTTCATGGGGTACTAGCACAGATACGCAGTATTTT	CASSSWGTSTDTQYF
.	TRBV6-5	many	TRBJ1-1	TGTGCCAGCAGCGGGCGGAACACTGAAGCTTTCTTT	CASSGRNTEAFF
.	TRBV7-3	few	TRBJ2-1	TGTGCCAGCAGCTTAAATTCCCGGACCCGCGAAAGGTTCTTC	CASSLNSRTRERFF
TRBD2	TRBV28	few	TRBJ2-1	TGTGCCAGCAGTTTAGTGGCTAGCGGCCCCTACAATGAGCAGTTCTTC	CASSLVASGPYNEQFF
.	TRBV7-2	many	TRBJ1-1	TGTGCCAGCAGCCGGGGGGGCTCTCAGGCTGTCACTGAAGCTTTCTTT	CASSRGGSQAVTEAFF